A selection of T cell receptor beta chains follows, all from one sample in a study of beta chain features in type 1 diabetes. Method: immunoSEQ multiplex PCR; TCRdb's copy keeps in-frame clones and lacks some. The data hold 120,000 or so clones, with about 18% observed a single time. The source material was central memory CD4+ T cells from blood. These receptors originate from a young man with type 1 diabetes. CDR3s include the opening cysteine and the closing phenylalanine or tryptophan. A D gene is named only where the DNA matches it firmly. Where a row states a size, it is once, few, many or the class of an expanded clone; other rows omit it.

>TRBV7-2|NA|NA|TRBJ2-7
TGTGCCAGCGGCCGGCGGACACTAAGCTCCTACGAGCAGTACTTC
CASGRRTLSSYEQYF
>TRBV6-5|TRBD1|NA|TRBJ2-2
TGTGCCAGCAGAAGGGAAGGGGGCAATGGGGAGCTGTTTTTT
CASRREGGNGELFF
>TRBV6-1|TRBD2|many|TRBJ2-7
TGTGCCAGCACCCGACTAGCGCGAGGAAGCGAGCAGTACTTC
CASTRLARGSEQYF
>TRBV9|NA|NA|TRBJ2-5
TGTGCCAGCAGCTCAGGGGAGATCCAGTACTTC
CASSSGEIQYF
>TRBV5-6|NA|few|TRBJ2-4
TGTGCCAGCAGCTTCGTGTCCGGAACCTTGGACATTCAGTACTTC
CASSFVSGTLDIQYF
>TRBV11-1|NA|NA|TRBJ2-1
TGTGCCAGCAGCTTAGGTCCCTTCAATGAGCAGTTCTTC
CASSLGPFNEQFF
>TRBV9|TRBD1|few|TRBJ1-4
TGTGCCAGCAGCGTAGAGCCGCCGGGACAGGGGAAAGAAAAACTGTTTTTT
CASSVEPPGQGKEKLFF
>TRBV4-2|NA|NA|TRBJ1-1
TGTGCCAGCAGCCAAGGTGTGTTCAACACTGAAGCTTTCTTT
CASSQGVFNTEAFF
>TRBV4-2|NA|few|TRBJ2-1
TGTGCCAGCAGCCTCAGGTCCCTCGGAGGGGGAACCTACAATGAGCAGTTCTTC
CASSLRSLGGGTYNEQFF
>TRBV7-9|TRBD1|few|TRBJ2-3
TGTGCCAGCAGCTTAGCCCAGGGGGTTGCAGATACGCAGTATTTT
CASSLAQGVADTQYF
>TRBV29-1|NA|NA|TRBJ2-3
TGCAGCGTTGCCCGAGGACATTTCACAGATACGCAGTATTTT
CSVARGHFTDTQYF
>TRBV7-3|TRBD1|NA|TRBJ2-2
TGTGCCAGCAGCTTAGAGCGGGACAGGGGAAACACCGGGGAGCTGTTTTTT
CASSLERDRGNTGELFF
>TRBV4-3|NA|few|TRBJ1-1
TGCGCCAGCAGCCAAGATATGATAAGGGACAACACTGAAGCTTTCTTT
CASSQDMIRDNTEAFF
>TRBV15|NA|many|TRBJ2-5
TGTGCCACCAGCAGAGCGGACCTATGGAGGCCAAAAGAGACCCAGTACTTC
CATSRADLWRPKETQYF
>TRBV27|NA|many|TRBJ2-5
TGTGCCAGCAGTATAGAGGTCTCAGGGAGCGGGACCCAGTACTTC
CASSIEVSGSGTQYF
>TRBV6-1|NA|NA|TRBJ2-7
TGTGCCAGCAGTACTCCGTGGACGGCGGCCTACGAGCAGTACTTC
CASSTPWTAAYEQYF
>TRBV29-1|NA|NA|TRBJ1-1
TGCAGCGCTGGAGATAGAGCTTCTGAAGCTTTCTTT
CSAGDRASEAFF
>TRBV28|NA|once|TRBJ1-2
TGTGCCAGCAGTTCCCCCAGCGGGAGCTATGGCTACACCTTC
CASSSPSGSYGYTF
>TRBV29-1|NA|NA|TRBJ1-4
TGCAGCGTTGCTGGTACCAATGAAAAACTGTTTTTT
CSVAGTNEKLFF
>TRBV9|TRBD1|few|TRBJ1-6
TGTGCCAGCAGCGTAGAAGCGTCGGGACAGGCACCCCTCCACTTT
CASSVEASGQAPLHF
>TRBV6-5|NA|NA|TRBJ1-2
TGTGCCAGCAGTTACCAGGGTCCAGGGAGTGGCTACACCTTC
CASSYQGPGSGYTF
>TRBV7-9|NA|NA|TRBJ2-2
TGTGCCAGCAGCTTAGCTAGCGGGGAGCTGTTTTTT
CASSLASGELFF
>TRBV7-2|TRBD2|NA|TRBJ2-1
TGTGCCAGCAGCCGCCTAGCGGGGAACATGGGAAATGAGCAGTTCTTC
CASSRLAGNMGNEQFF
>TRBV7-2|TRBD1|few|TRBJ2-2
TGTGCCAGCAGCCCCGGGTCTCGGACAGGGGACACCGGGGAGCTGTTTTTT
CASSPGSRTGDTGELFF
>TRBV7-9|NA|many|TRBJ2-1
TGTGCCAGCAGCTTCCACGACAATGAGCAGTTCTTC
CASSFHDNEQFF
>TRBV29-1|TRBD1|few|TRBJ2-1
TGCAGCGTAGACAAGGGACAGGGACGCGAGCAGTTCTTC
CSVDKGQGREQFF
>TRBV30|TRBD1|few|TRBJ1-1
TGTGCCTGGAGTGTACTAGGTACAGGGGCGAACACTGAAGCTTTCTTT
CAWSVLGTGANTEAFF
>TRBV29-1|TRBD1|NA|TRBJ1-2
TGCAGCGCCGGACAGGGGGCAGAGTATGGCTACACCTTC
CSAGQGAEYGYTF
>TRBV11-2|NA|NA|TRBJ2-7
TGTGCCAGCAGACACGCGCGCGGCGAGCAGTACTTC
CASRHARGEQYF
>TRBV30|TRBD2|NA|TRBJ2-1
TGTGCCTGGAGTGTACGTGCTAGCGGGGAGCAGTTCTTC
CAWSVRASGEQFF
>TRBV7-2|NA|NA|TRBJ2-5
TGTGCCAGCCATTTGCCGCAAGAGACCCAGTACTTC
CASHLPQETQYF
>TRBV30|TRBD1|few|TRBJ2-1
TGTGCCTGGAGTGGCGACAGGGCCCTTGGGAATGAGCAGTTCTTC
CAWSGDRALGNEQFF
>TRBV7-7|NA|NA|TRBJ2-3
TGTGCCAGCAGCTTAGGCCCTATAGGCGCAGATACGCAGTATTTT
CASSLGPIGADTQYF
>TRBV5-4|NA|few|TRBJ1-1
TGTGCCAGCAGCTTGGAACAGGGCGACACTGAAGCTTTCTTT
CASSLEQGDTEAFF
>TRBV5-1|TRBD1|NA|TRBJ2-4
TGCGCCAGCAGCCTCGGGACAGAGATAGCCAAAAACATTCAGTACTTC
CASSLGTEIAKNIQYF
>TRBV25-1|NA|NA|TRBJ2-2
TGTGCCAGCTCGGGACCGCTCAACACCGGGGAGCTGTTTTTT
CASSGPLNTGELFF
>TRBV19|TRBD2|NA|TRBJ2-7
TGTGCCAGTAGTTTCGGACTAGCGGGAGGGTTCTACGAGCAGTACTTC
CASSFGLAGGFYEQYF
>TRBV2|TRBD1|NA|TRBJ2-7
TGTGCCAGCAGGGGGACAGGGGGCAGCGAGCAGTACTTC
CASRGTGGSEQYF
>TRBV7-2|TRBD1|NA|TRBJ1-5
TGTGCCAGCAGCTTTGGACAGGGGAGGCAGCCCCAGCATTTT
CASSFGQGRQPQHF
>TRBV7-2|NA|few|TRBJ2-3
TGTGCCAGCAGCCCGGACTATTTAAGGACAGATACGCAGTATTTT
CASSPDYLRTDTQYF
>TRBV27|NA|NA|TRBJ2-1
TGTGCCAGCAGTTTTCAGAGGGGCTCCTACAATGAGCAGTTCTTC
CASSFQRGSYNEQFF
>TRBV30|TRBD2|few|TRBJ2-3
TGTGCCTGGTGGGTTAGCGGGGGGGCAGGACCAGATACGCAGTATTTT
CAWWVSGGAGPDTQYF
>TRBV29-1|TRBD1|many|TRBJ1-2
TGCAGCGTTGGAGACGACAGGGTCTATGGCTACACCTTC
CSVGDDRVYGYTF
>TRBV5-1|TRBD2|NA|TRBJ2-3
TGCGCCAGCAGCTTGTCGGGGGGACCGGGCACAGATACGCAGTATTTT
CASSLSGGPGTDTQYF
>TRBV5-1|TRBD1|NA|TRBJ2-5
TGCGCCAGCAGCAAGGGACAGACCGAAGAGACCCAGTACTTC
CASSKGQTEETQYF
>TRBV30|TRBD2|few|TRBJ2-3
TGTGCCTGGAGTGCACTAGCGGGAGGCACAGATACGCAGTATTTT
CAWSALAGGTDTQYF
>TRBV29-1|NA|few|TRBJ1-1
TGCAGCGCCTCCGTAGGGACTGAAGCTTTCTTT
CSASVGTEAFF
>TRBV15|NA|few|TRBJ1-1
TGTGCCACCAGCAGAGATGGCAGGGCTGGCACTGAAGCTTTCTTT
CATSRDGRAGTEAFF
>TRBV13|NA|once|TRBJ2-7
TGTGCCAGCAGCTTTAGTGGGGCTACAATGAGGTTC
CASSFSGATMRF
>TRBV28|NA|NA|TRBJ1-5
TGTGCCAGCACCCGGGGGCAGGCCCCCGGCAATCAGCCCCAGCATTTT
CASTRGQAPGNQPQHF